What follows describes a single TCR beta chain. In the original analysis: Estimates of nucleated cell counts were drawn from the amplification of reference gene primers. Here immunoSEQ multiplex PCR was the method, and the copy in TCRdb shows in-frame clones only, minus some. D and trimming were read from the DNA, whereas the V and J calls and clone size are those reported in that table. The data show around 160,000 clones, roughly 79% seen once. Trimming took 10 bases from V and 5 from J, leaving 7 bases between them. The CDR3 has 10 residues. The germline gives CDR1 SGHAT, CDR2 FQNNGV. This sample is drawn from a study of blood T cell repertoires in COVID-19. On the study more broadly: The origin of the acute and convalescent COVID-19 samples was the United States, Italy and Spain. Nucleic acid was either cDNA or gDNA, and it came from T cells, B-cell-depleted T cells, or PBMCs.

The chain joins TRBV11-2 to TRBJ2-3; D may be TRBD2 (5 bases). The source of this sequence is a human donor with acute or convalescent COVID-19. The donor label of this sample is uncertain. Material: peripheral blood. The CDR3 reads CATGVDTQYF. CDR3 nucleotide sequence: TGTGCCACCGGGGTAGATACGCAGTATTTT.